Only a few counts were recorded for the clone carrying this T cell receptor beta chain. Its target is not known. The data are from a study of blood T cells in healthy people across ages. Study-level information: Capture by template switching was about one barcoded beta molecule per two T cells.

With a J-beta primer mix and a sample-barcoded 5' primer, a second PCR ran about 7 to 12 cycles. A template-switch adaptor containing 12 random nucleotides labeled each cDNA molecule. TCRdb processed the 5' RACE reads anew with MiXCR; each CDR3 protein has one entry. The table lists about 640,000 distinct CDR3 sequences, 58% of them singletons. Approximately 9.2 milliliters was the volume of peripheral blood drawn from each donor. Germline-derived CDR1 and CDR2 are SNHLY and FYNNEI. With 5 bases removed from V and 2 bases from J, the gap between germline ends came to 21 bases. The CDR3 length is 17 residues. Whole-study findings and limits: As age increased, TCR beta diversity per million T cells fell in a roughly linear fashion.

V and J are TRBV2 and TRBJ1-2, with D perhaps matching TRBD1 (5 bases). Sequencing was done on a sample of blood. This receptor was identified in a man in his 60s in good health. The CDR3 sequence: CASSTDRPTNSNYGYTF. CDR3 bases: TGTGCCAGCAGTACCGACAGACCCACTAATTCCAACTATGGCTACACCTTC.